These T cell receptor beta chains were read from a single sample in a study of cytomegalovirus exposure and HLA in healthy donors. Clones were sequenced by immunoSEQ multiplex PCR, and TCRdb holds only the in-frame ones, with some missing. There are 50,000 to 60,000 clones in the sample; 60% to 80% occur only once, and around 2.9% lies in the top ten. Sequencing was performed on PBMCs. The source of these receptors is a woman in her thirties or forties in good health and CMV-seropositive. The CDR3 runs from the conserved cysteine through the conserved F or W. A D gene is named only where the DNA matches it firmly. Size is stated for part of the rows, as once, few or many counts, or as a class when the clone is expanded.

D	J	size	V	DNA	CDR3
-	TRBJ1-2	-	TRBV6-5	TGTGCCAGCAGCCCCCTGGGGGGTAGCTATGGCTACACCTTC	CASSPLGGSYGYTF
-	TRBJ1-6	once	TRBV5-1	TGCGCCAGCAGCTCAACAGGGAGCGATTCACCCCTCCACTTT	CASSSTGSDSPLHF
-	TRBJ1-1	once	TRBV5-1	TGCGCCAGCAGCACGGCGGACAGCAAGAACACTGAAGCTTTCTTT	CASSTADSKNTEAFF
-	TRBJ2-3	-	TRBV7-9	TGTGCCAGCAGCTTAAGCCTTAACAGAGATACGCAGTATTTT	CASSLSLNRDTQYF
TRBD2	TRBJ2-7	-	TRBV11-2	TGTGCCAGCAGCCCCCGGGAGGGTTCCTACGAGCAGTACTTC	CASSPREGSYEQYF
-	TRBJ1-6	few	TRBV19	TGTGCCAGTACCAAACCAGGGAGGCCTAATTCACCCCTCCACTTT	CASTKPGRPNSPLHF
-	TRBJ2-5	-	TRBV9	TGTGCCAGCAGCAGCCCGACAGGAGAAGAGACCCAGTACTTC	CASSSPTGEETQYF
-	TRBJ1-1	-	TRBV30	TGTGCCGGAAACGGGGAGTGGGGAGAAGCTTTCTTT	CAGNGEWGEAFF
TRBD1	TRBJ1-1	once	TRBV5-1	TGCGCCAGCAGCTTAACAGGGGGCGGCACTGAAGCTTTCTTT	CASSLTGGGTEAFF
-	TRBJ1-3	-	TRBV30	TGTGCCTGGAGTCGGGGAGACTCTGGAAACACCATATATTTT	CAWSRGDSGNTIYF
-	TRBJ2-3	-	TRBV7-2	TGTGCCAGCACAACGACGGGGGAAACAGATACGCAGTATTTT	CASTTTGETDTQYF
-	TRBJ2-3	-	TRBV7-2	TGTGCCAGCAGCTTAATTTTCACTGCAGATACGCAGTATTTT	CASSLIFTADTQYF
-	TRBJ1-1	few	TRBV25-1	TGTGCCAGCAGCCCGGGGGATGAAGCTTTCTTT	CASSPGDEAFF
TRBD1	TRBJ1-2	once	TRBV10-1	TGCGCCAGCAGTGAAATGGGACAGGATTCATTTGGCTACACCTTC	CASSEMGQDSFGYTF
-	TRBJ2-7	few	TRBV15	TGTGCCACCAGCAGAGATTACAGGTTCCTCTACGAGCAGTACTTC	CATSRDYRFLYEQYF
-	TRBJ2-5	-	TRBV5-1	TGCGCCAGCAGCTTGGACTCTCTGAAAGAGACCCAGTACTTC	CASSLDSLKETQYF
-	TRBJ1-6	-	TRBV10-2	TGCGCCAGCAGTGAGACAGAAGATAATTCACCCCTCCACTTT	CASSETEDNSPLHF
-	TRBJ2-7	-	TRBV5-5	TGTGCCAGCAGCCCCCTGGTCTTAGCACCCTCCTACGAGCAGTACTTC	CASSPLVLAPSYEQYF
TRBD1	TRBJ2-5	-	TRBV28	TGTGCCAGCAGTTTACGGACAGGGGCCCGCGAGACCCAGTACTTC	CASSLRTGARETQYF
-	TRBJ2-1	-	TRBV9	TGTGCCAGCAGCGGGGGATCGGGACTTCGCAATGAGCAGTTCTTC	CASSGGSGLRNEQFF
-	TRBJ1-2	-	TRBV6-1	TGTGCCAGCAGTGAAGCTCGAGCTAACTATGGCTACACCTTC	CASSEARANYGYTF
TRBD2	TRBJ2-5	-	TRBV2	TGTGCCAGCAGGGAGGGACTAGCGTCAACTTGGTCCCAGTACTTC	CASREGLASTWSQYF
-	TRBJ1-6	-	TRBV5-1	TGCGCCAGCAGCTTTAAGGGGATGGACTCACCCCTCCACTTT	CASSFKGMDSPLHF
TRBD1	TRBJ1-4	-	TRBV15	TGTGCCACCAGCAGAGGGGGCGACAGGGGAATGTTTTTT	CATSRGGDRGMFF
-	TRBJ1-5	-	TRBV2	TGTGCCAGCAGTTACAGGGTCCTCCGGCCCCAGCATTTT	CASSYRVLRPQHF
-	TRBJ1-6	-	TRBV4-1	TGCGCCAGCAGCCCCACCAAGACTGATAATTCACCCCTCCACTTT	CASSPTKTDNSPLHF
TRBD1	TRBJ1-6	-	TRBV5-3	TGTGCCAGAAGCCAGTTCGTTGGGACAGGGGGGATAGGGGCCAGCTCCTATAATTCACCCCTCCACTTT	CARSQFVGTGGIGASSYNSPLHF
-	TRBJ1-1	-	TRBV29-1	TGCAGCGTTGAAGAAGGGCAGGGGACTGAAGCTTTCTTT	CSVEEGQGTEAFF
-	TRBJ1-3	few	TRBV20-1	TGCAGTGCTAACAATAGAAACACCATATATTTT	CSANNRNTIYF
-	TRBJ1-1	few	TRBV28	TGTGCCAGCAGACGGATCTTGGGGGCTGCTGAAGCTTTCTTT	CASRRILGAAEAFF
TRBD1	TRBJ2-7	-	TRBV27	TGTGCCAGCAGTCATGGACAGGGAGGATACGAGCAGTACTTC	CASSHGQGGYEQYF
-	TRBJ2-7	-	TRBV13	TGTGCCAGCAGCATTAAATTGAGCTACGAGCAGTACTTC	CASSIKLSYEQYF
TRBD2	TRBJ2-1	once	TRBV25-1	TGTGCCAGCCGACTAGCGGGGGGGCCGGCGGATGAGCAGTTCTTC	CASRLAGGPADEQFF
-	TRBJ2-5	-	TRBV20-1	TGCAGTGCTAGAGTAATAGAGACCCAGTACTTC	CSARVIETQYF
TRBD1	TRBJ1-6	-	TRBV27	TGTGCCAGCAGGCCCTCGACAGGGGAGAATTCACCCCTCCACTTT	CASRPSTGENSPLHF
-	TRBJ1-5	-	TRBV28	TGTGCAGCGGGACGGGATGGGGATCAGCCCCAGCATTTT	CAAGRDGDQPQHF
-	TRBJ1-1	-	TRBV29-1	TGCAGCGTTTCTGGTCTAGGCGAAGCTTTCTTT	CSVSGLGEAFF
-	TRBJ1-5	-	TRBV6-6	TGTGCCAGCGCCCCTGGGGGGAATCAGCCCCAGCATTTT	CASAPGGNQPQHF
TRBD1	TRBJ2-7	-	TRBV6-1	TGTGCCAGCAGTTGGACAGGGGCCCCCTACGAGCAGTACTTC	CASSWTGAPYEQYF
-	TRBJ1-3	-	TRBV5-6	TGTGCCAGCAGCCGCAGGGGAGGGTCGGACACCATATATTTT	CASSRRGGSDTIYF
-	TRBJ2-3	-	TRBV4-1	TGCGCCAGCAGCCAAGAGGGTTCCATCCTAGCAGATACGCAGTATTTT	CASSQEGSILADTQYF
-	TRBJ2-1	-	TRBV7-8	TGTGCCAGCAGCTTAGGAGGGAGGCGGGAGCAGTTCTTC	CASSLGGRREQFF
-	TRBJ1-1	-	TRBV4-3	TGCGCCAGCAGCCAAGCCCTCCGGTATACTGAAGCTTTCTTT	CASSQALRYTEAFF
-	TRBJ1-1	-	TRBV11-2	TGTGCCAGCAGCTTGTGGGGCGGTAACACTGAAGCTTTCTTT	CASSLWGGNTEAFF
-	TRBJ2-2	few	TRBV7-8	TGTGCGGATGCACAGGTTGTGAACACCGGGGAGCTGTTTTTT	CADAQVVNTGELFF
-	TRBJ2-2	-	TRBV28	TGTGCCAGCAGGGTCACAGGGCCCGGGGAGCTGTTTTTT	CASRVTGPGELFF